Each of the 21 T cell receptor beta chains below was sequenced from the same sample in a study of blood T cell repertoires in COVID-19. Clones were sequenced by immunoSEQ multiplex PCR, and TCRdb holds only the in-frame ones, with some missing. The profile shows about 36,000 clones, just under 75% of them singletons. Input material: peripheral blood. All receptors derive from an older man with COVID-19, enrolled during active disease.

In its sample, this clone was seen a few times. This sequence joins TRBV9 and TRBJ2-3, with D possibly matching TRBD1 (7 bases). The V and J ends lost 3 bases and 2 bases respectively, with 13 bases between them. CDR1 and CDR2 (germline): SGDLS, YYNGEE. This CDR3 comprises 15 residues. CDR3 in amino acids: CASSADRDFTDTQYF. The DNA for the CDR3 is TGTGCCAGCAGCGCTGACAGGGACTTCACAGATACGCAGTATTTT. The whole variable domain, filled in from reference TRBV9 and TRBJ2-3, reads DSGVTQTPKHLITATGQRVTLRCSPRSGDLSVYWYQQSLDQGLQFLIQYYNGEERAKGNILERFSAQQFPDLHSELNLSSLELGDSALYFCASSADRDFTDTQYFGPGTRLTVL.

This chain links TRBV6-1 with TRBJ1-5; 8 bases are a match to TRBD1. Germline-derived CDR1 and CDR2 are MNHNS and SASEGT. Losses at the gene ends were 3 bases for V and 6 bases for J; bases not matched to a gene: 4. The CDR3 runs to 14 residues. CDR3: CASSDLTGVQPQHF. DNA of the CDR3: TGTGCCAGCAGTGATTTGACAGGGGTTCAGCCCCAGCATTTT.

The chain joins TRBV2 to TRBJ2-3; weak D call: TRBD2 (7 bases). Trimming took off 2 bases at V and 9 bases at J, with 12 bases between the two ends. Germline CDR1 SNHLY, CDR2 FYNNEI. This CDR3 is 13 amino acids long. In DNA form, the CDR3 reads TGTGCCAGCAGTGAAAAAGGGGGGGGAACGCAGTATTTT. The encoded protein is CASSEKGGGTQYF.

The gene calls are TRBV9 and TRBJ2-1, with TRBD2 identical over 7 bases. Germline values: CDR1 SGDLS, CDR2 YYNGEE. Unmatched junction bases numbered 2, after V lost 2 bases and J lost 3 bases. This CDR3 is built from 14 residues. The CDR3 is CASSVWGGYNEQFF. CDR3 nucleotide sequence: TGTGCCAGCAGCGTGTGGGGGGGCTACAATGAGCAGTTCTTC.

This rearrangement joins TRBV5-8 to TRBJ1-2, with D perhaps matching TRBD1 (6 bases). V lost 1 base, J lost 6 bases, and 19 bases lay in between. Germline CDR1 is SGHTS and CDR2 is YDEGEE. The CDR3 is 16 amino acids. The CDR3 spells CASSLPSGGALDGYTF. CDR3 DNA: TGTGCCAGCAGCTTGCCCAGCGGGGGGGCACTTGATGGCTACACCTTC.

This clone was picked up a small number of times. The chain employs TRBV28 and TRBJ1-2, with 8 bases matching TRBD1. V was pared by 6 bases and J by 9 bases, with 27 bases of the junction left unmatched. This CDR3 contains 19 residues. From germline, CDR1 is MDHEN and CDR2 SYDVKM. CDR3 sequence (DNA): TGTGCCAGCAGCTTAGCCCCGGGGGACAGGCATCCCCCCGGTTCGAGCTACACCTTC. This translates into CASSLAPGDRHPPGSSYTF.

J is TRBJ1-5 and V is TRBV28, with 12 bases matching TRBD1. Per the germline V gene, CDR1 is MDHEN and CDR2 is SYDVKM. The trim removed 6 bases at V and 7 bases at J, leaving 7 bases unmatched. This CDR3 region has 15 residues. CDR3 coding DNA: TGTGCCAGCAGCACGGGACAGGGGGCGCGACAGCCCCAGCATTTT. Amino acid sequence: CASSTGQGARQPQHF.

Written as DNA, the CDR3 is TGCGCCAGCAGTGTCCACCTAACCCAGCCCCAGCATTTT. This translates into CASSVHLTQPQHF. The gene calls are TRBV10-2 and TRBJ1-5; no firm D call. V shed 4 bases and J shed 7 bases, with 11 bases lying between them. The CDR3 runs 13 residues. Germline CDR1 and CDR2: WSHSY and SAAADI.

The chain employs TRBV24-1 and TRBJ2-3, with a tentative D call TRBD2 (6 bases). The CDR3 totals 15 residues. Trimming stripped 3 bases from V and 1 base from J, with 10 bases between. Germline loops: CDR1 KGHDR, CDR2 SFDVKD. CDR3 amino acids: CATSDPGTGTDTQYF. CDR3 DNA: TGTGCCACCAGTGATCCTGGGACTGGCACAGATACGCAGTATTTT.

Here the CDR3 DNA reads TGTGCCAGCAGCTTGGCCGGGTGGCGGGAAAAACTGTTTTTT. Its translation is CASSLAGWREKLFF. The chain employs TRBV5-6 and TRBJ1-4; D uncertain. The CDR3 consists of 14 residues. Trimming shortened V by 0 bases and J by 8 bases, and 11 bases separated the two germline ends. The germline V gene has CDR1 SGHDT and CDR2 YYEEEE.

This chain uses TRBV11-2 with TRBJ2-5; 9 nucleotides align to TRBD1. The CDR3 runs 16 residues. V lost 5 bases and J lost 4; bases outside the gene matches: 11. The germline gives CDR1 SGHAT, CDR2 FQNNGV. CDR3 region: CASSQDRDRAGETQYF. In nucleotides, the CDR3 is TGTGCCAGCAGCCAAGATCGGGACAGGGCTGGAGAGACCCAGTACTTC.

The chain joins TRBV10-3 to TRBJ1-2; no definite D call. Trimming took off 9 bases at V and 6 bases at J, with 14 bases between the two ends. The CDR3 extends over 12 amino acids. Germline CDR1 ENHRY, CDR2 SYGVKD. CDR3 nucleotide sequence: TGTGCCATAGGCAACGAGGGTGATGGCTACACCTTC. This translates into CAIGNEGDGYTF.

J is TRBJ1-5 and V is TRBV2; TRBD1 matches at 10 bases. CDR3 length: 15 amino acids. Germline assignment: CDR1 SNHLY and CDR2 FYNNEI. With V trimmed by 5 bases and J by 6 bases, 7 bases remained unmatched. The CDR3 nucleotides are TGTGCCAGCAGTCGGGACAGGGGAGGCGGTCAGCCCCAGCATTTT. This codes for CASSRDRGGGQPQHF. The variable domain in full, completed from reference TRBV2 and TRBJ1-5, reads EPEVTQTPSHQVTQMGQEVILRCVPISNHLYFYWYRQILGQKVEFLVSFYNNEISEKSEIFDDQFSVERPDGSNFTLKIRSTKLEDSAMYFCASSRDRGGGQPQHFGDGTRLSIL.

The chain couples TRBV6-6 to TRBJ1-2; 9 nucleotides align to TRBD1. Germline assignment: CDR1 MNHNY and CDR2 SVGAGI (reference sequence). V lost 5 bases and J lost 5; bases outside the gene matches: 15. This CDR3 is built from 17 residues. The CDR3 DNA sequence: TGTGCCAGCAGTCCCGGCCCTTGGACAGGGGCGGGGTATGGCTACACCTTC. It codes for CASSPGPWTGAGYGYTF.

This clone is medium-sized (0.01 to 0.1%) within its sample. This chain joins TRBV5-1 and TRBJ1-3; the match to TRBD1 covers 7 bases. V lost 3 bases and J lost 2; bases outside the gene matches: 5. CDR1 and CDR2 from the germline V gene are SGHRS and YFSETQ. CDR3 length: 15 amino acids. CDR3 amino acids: CASSSRGSTGNTIYF. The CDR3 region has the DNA TGCGCCAGCAGCTCCAGGGGGTCTACTGGAAACACCATATATTTT.

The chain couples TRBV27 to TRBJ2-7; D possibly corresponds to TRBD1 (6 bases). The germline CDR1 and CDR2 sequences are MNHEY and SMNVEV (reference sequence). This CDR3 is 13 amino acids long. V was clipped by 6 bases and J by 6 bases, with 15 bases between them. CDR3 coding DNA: TGTGCCAGCAGGTATGGCCCAGGGGCCGAGCAGTACTTC. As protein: CASRYGPGAEQYF.

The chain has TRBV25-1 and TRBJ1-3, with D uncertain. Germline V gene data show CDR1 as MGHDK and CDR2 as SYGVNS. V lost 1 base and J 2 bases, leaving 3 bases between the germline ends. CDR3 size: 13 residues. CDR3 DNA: TGTGCCAGCAGTGAATTAACTGGAAACACCATATATTTT. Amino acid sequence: CASSELTGNTIYF.

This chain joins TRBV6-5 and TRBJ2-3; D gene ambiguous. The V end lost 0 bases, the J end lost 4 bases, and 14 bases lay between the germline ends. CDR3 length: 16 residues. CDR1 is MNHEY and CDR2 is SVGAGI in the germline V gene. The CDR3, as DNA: TGTGCCAGCAGTTACTCGAGTGGTTCCGTAGCAGATACGCAGTATTTT. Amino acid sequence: CASSYSSGSVADTQYF.

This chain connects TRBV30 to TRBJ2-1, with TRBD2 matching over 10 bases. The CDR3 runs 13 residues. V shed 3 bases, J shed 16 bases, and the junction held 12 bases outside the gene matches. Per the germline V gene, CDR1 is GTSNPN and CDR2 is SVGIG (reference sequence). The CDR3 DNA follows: TGTGCCTGGAGCCTTCTAGCGGGGGCGGCCCTTTTCTTC. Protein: CAWSLLAGAALFF. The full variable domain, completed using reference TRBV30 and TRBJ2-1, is SQTIHQWPATLVQPVGSPLSLECTVEGTSNPNLYWYRQAAGRGLQLLFYSVGIGQISSEVPQNLSASRPQDRQFILSSKKLLLSDSGFYLCAWSLLAGAALFFGPGTRLTVL.

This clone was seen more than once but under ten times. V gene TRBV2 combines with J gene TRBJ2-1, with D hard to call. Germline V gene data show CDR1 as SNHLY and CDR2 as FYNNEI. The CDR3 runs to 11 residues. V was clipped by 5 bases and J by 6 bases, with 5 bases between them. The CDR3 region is CASSPFNEQFF. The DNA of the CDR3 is TGTGCCAGCAGTCCTTTCAATGAGCAGTTCTTC.

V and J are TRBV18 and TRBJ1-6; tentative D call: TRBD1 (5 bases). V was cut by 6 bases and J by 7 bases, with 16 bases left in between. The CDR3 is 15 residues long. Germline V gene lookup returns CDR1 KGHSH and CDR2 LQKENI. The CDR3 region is CASSLGGEENSPLHF. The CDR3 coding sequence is TGTGCCAGCTCCCTCGGGGGGGAAGAGAATTCACCCCTCCACTTT.